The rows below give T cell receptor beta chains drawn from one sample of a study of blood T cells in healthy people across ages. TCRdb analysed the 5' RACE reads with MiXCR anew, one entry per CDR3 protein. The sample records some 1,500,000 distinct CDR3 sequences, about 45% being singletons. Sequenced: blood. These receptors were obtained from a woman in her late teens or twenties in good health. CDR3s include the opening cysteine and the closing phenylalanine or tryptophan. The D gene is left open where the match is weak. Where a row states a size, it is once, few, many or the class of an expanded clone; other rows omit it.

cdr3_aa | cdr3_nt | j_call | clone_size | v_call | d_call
CSARDKRNTEAFF | TGCAGTGCTAGAGATAAGAGAAACACTGAAGCTTTCTTT | TRBJ1-1 | . | TRBV20-1 | .
CSANPSGPGNEQFF | TGCAGTGCTAATCCCAGCGGCCCTGGCAATGAGCAGTTCTTC | TRBJ2-1 | . | TRBV20-1 | .
CSGASGTSNPKRTEQYF | TGCAGTGGCGCCTCGGGAACTAGCAACCCGAAAAGAACCGAGCAGTACTTC | TRBJ2-7 | . | TRBV20-1 | .
CASSFLSRQNTEAFF | TGTGCCAGCAGCTTTTTAAGCAGACAGAACACTGAAGCTTTCTTT | TRBJ1-1 | . | TRBV5-6 | .
CSARMAGGGQYEQYF | TGCAGTGCTAGGATGGCAGGAGGAGGGCAATACGAGCAGTACTTC | TRBJ2-7 | . | TRBV20-1 | .
CASSERGFTEAFF | TGTGCCAGCAGTGAGAGGGGGTTCACTGAAGCTTTCTTT | TRBJ1-1 | few | TRBV25-1 | .
CSARQGYSPLHF | TGCAGTGCTAGACAGGGATATTCACCCCTCCACTTT | TRBJ1-6 | . | TRBV20-1 | .
CASSSPDETDTQYF | TGTGCCAGCAGCTCCCCGGACGAAACAGATACGCAGTATTTT | TRBJ2-3 | . | TRBV27 | .
CSVVGTVFGTDTQYF | TGCAGCGTTGTGGGGACCGTTTTCGGCACAGATACGCAGTATTTT | TRBJ2-3 | few | TRBV29-1 | .
CSASTTGYGYTF | TGCAGTGCTTCCACGACTGGCTATGGCTACACCTTC | TRBJ1-2 | . | TRBV20-1 | .
CASSQDMSHANEKLFF | TGTGCCAGCAGCCAAGATATGAGCCACGCTAATGAAAAACTGTTTTTT | TRBJ1-4 | . | TRBV3-1 | .
CASTSPLLTDRANNEQYF | TGTGCCAGCACCTCTCCACTCTTAACGGACAGGGCGAACAATGAGCAGTACTTC | TRBJ2-5 | . | TRBV2 | TRBD1
CASSYSQISSKGGNTEAFF | TGTGCCAGCAGTTATAGCCAGATCTCATCGAAGGGGGGAAATACTGAAGCTTTCTTT | TRBJ1-1 | . | TRBV6-2/TRBV6-3 | .
CAGSEGGGGSYNEQYF | TGTGCCGGCAGTGAAGGCGGAGGGGGCTCCTACAATGAGCAGTACTTC | TRBJ2-7 | once | TRBV6-1 | .
CASSPAASWKGNEQFF | TGTGCCAGCAGCCCGGCGGCTAGCTGGAAAGGGAATGAGCAGTTCTTC | TRBJ2-1 | few | TRBV14 | .
CASSQDQKGTGTYEQYF | TGCGCCAGCAGCCAAGATCAAAAAGGGACAGGGACCTACGAGCAGTACTTC | TRBJ2-7 | . | TRBV4-3 | TRBD1
CASITNYGYTF | TGTGCCAGCATCACTAACTATGGCTACACCTTC | TRBJ1-2 | few | TRBV28 | .
CASSSGLAGTTDTQYF | TGTGCCAGCAGTTCGGGACTAGCGGGAACCACAGATACGCAGTATTTT | TRBJ2-3 | . | TRBV6-2/TRBV6-3 | TRBD2
CASSQGGKGKNAEAFF | TGTGCCAGCAGCCAAGGTGGTAAGGGCAAGAACGCTGAAGCTTTCTTT | TRBJ1-1 | . | TRBV3-1 | .
CASIRQINQPQHF | TGTGCCAGCATAAGACAAATTAATCAGCCCCAGCATTTT | TRBJ1-5 | . | TRBV6-6 | .
CASSVDRVVVGYTF | TGTGCCAGCAGCGTCGACAGGGTTGTAGTTGGCTACACCTTC | TRBJ1-2 | . | TRBV7-2 | TRBD1
CASRTGTGYYEQYF | TGTGCCAGCAGGACCGGGACAGGTTACTACGAGCAGTACTTC | TRBJ2-7 | few | TRBV28 | TRBD1
CASSLGRGRSTETQYF | TGTGCCAGCAGCTTAGGCCGAGGACGCAGCACAGAGACGCAGTATTTT | TRBJ2-3 | . | TRBV7-2 | .
CASSQDQSYEQFF | TGCGCCAGCAGCCAAGATCAAAGCTACGAGCAGTTCTTC | TRBJ2-1 | . | TRBV4-3 | .
CASSLAGGGGNIQYF | TGTGCCAGCAGTTTAGCGGGTGGCGGGGGTAACATTCAGTACTTC | TRBJ2-4 | . | TRBV12-3/TRBV12-4 | TRBD2
CASSDYRGRSDTQYF | TGCGCCAGCAGTGACTACAGGGGGCGATCGGATACGCAGTATTTT | TRBJ2-3 | . | TRBV10-1 | TRBD1
CASRPGLAATDTQYF | TGTGCCAGCAGGCCGGGACTAGCGGCGACAGATACGCAGTATTTT | TRBJ2-3 | . | TRBV7-9 | TRBD2
CASSPFDGSRETQYF | TGCGCCAGCAGCCCCTTCGACGGATCAAGAGAGACCCAGTACTTC | TRBJ2-5 | few | TRBV4-1 | .
CSAREGRGYGYTF | TGCAGTGCTAGAGAGGGCCGGGGCTATGGCTACACCTTC | TRBJ1-2 | . | TRBV20-1 | .
CASNVGGDRSYEQYF | TGTGCCAGCAACGTCGGTGGGGACAGGTCCTACGAGCAGTACTTC | TRBJ2-7 | . | TRBV7-2 | TRBD1
CSAPQPSSGNTIYF | TGCAGTGCCCCGCAGCCGAGCTCTGGAAACACCATATATTTT | TRBJ1-3 | few | TRBV20-1 | .
CASRDMGQSSYNEQFF | TGTGCCAGCAGGGACATGGGGCAAAGCTCCTACAATGAGCAGTTCTTC | TRBJ2-1 | few | TRBV7-9 | .
CASSSQLRGGQETQYF | TGTGCCAGCAGTTCCCAATTACGAGGGGGCCAAGAGACCCAGTACTTC | TRBJ2-5 | . | TRBV12-3/TRBV12-4 | .
CASSSIPYEQYF | TGCGCCAGCAGCTCTATTCCCTACGAGCAGTACTTC | TRBJ2-7 | many | TRBV5-1 | .
CANSLGLTYEQYF | TGTGCCAACAGCTTAGGCCTAACCTACGAGCAGTACTTC | TRBJ2-7 | . | TRBV7-9 | .